This TCR beta chain was captured by sequencing in a study of T cells after yellow fever vaccination. The germline gives CDR1 SGHNT, CDR2 YYREEE (reference sequence). The length of the CDR3 is 15 residues. The V segment lost 3 bases and the J segment 3 bases; nucleotides outside the gene matches: 6. As to this clonotype: Its antigen is currently unknown.

General study findings and limits: Contaminants from the bulk population, in the form of abundant clonotypes, could be found in FACS-sorted repertoires. At about 97% for CD4 and about 91% for CD8, most primary-vaccination clones showed up again after the booster. Compared with primary, the secondary response was weaker and peaked at day 5, not 15.

TCRdb reprocessed the 5' RACE reads via MiXCR and lists one record per CDR3 protein. The table has roughly 520,000 distinct CDR3 sequences, less than 25% seen once; the top ten hold about 16%. The input for sequencing was PBMCs, taken approximately 20 days after the first yellow fever vaccination. The receptor was isolated from a man aged 18 to 30 who received the YFV17D yellow fever vaccine. J is TRBJ2-3 and V is TRBV5-4, with 8 nucleotides matching TRBD2. The DNA for the CDR3 is TGTGCCAGCAGCTCCCCTAGCGGGTGGACAGATACGCAGTATTTT. This codes for CASSSPSGWTDTQYF.